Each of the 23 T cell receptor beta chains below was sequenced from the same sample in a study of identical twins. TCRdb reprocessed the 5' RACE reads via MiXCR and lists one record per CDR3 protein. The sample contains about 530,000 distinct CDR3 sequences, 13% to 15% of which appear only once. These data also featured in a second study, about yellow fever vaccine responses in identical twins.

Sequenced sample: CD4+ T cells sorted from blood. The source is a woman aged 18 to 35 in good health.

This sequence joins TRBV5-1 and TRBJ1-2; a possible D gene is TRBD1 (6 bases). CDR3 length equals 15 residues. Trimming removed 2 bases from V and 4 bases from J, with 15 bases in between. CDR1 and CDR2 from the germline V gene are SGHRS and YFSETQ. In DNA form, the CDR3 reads TGCGCCAGCAGCTTACAACAGGGAAATAGCTATGGCTACACCTTC. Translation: CASSLQQGNSYGYTF.

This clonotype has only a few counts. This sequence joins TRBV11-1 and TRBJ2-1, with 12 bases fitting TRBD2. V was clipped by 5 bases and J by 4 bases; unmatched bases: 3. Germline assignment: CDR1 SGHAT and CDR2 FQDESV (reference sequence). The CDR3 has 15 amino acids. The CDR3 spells CASSHGTSGYNEQFF. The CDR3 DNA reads TGTGCCAGCAGCCACGGGACTAGCGGGTACAATGAGCAGTTCTTC.

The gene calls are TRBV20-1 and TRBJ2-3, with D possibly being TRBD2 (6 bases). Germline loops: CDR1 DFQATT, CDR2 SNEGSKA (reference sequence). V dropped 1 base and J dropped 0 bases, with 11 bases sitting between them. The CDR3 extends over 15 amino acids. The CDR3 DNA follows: TGCAGTGCTAGAGTCGGTAGCGGAAGCACAGATACGCAGTATTTT. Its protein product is CSARVGSGSTDTQYF.

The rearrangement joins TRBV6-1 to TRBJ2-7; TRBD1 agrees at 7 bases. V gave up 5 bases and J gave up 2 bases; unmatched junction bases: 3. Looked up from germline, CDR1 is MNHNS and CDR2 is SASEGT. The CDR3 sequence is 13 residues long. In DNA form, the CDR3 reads TGTGCCAGCAGTCCAGGGGGTACCTACGAGCAGTACTTC. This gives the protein CASSPGGTYEQYF.

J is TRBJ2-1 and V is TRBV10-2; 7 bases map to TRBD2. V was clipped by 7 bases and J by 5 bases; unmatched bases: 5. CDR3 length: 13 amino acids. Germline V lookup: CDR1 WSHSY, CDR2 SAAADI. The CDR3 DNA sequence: TGCGCCAGCATGAGAGGGACTAACAATGAGCAGTTCTTC. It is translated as CASMRGTNNEQFF.

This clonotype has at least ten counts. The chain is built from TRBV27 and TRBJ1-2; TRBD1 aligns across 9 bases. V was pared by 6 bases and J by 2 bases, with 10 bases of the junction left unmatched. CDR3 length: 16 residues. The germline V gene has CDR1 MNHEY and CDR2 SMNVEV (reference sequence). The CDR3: CASRTGTGTWNYGYTF. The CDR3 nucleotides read TGTGCCAGCAGAACCGGGACAGGGACTTGGAACTATGGCTACACCTTC.

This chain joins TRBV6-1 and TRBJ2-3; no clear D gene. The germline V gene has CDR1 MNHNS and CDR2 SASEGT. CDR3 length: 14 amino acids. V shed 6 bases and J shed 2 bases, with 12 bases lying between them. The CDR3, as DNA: TGTGCCAGCAGGGCCGGGCCGTACACAGATACGCAGTATTTT. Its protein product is CASRAGPYTDTQYF.

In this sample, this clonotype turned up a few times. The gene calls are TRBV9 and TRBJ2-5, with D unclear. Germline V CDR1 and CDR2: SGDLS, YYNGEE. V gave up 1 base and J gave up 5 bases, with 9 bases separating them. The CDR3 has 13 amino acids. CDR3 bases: TGTGCCAGCAGCGTATCCGACCGGGAGACCCAGTACTTC. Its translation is CASSVSDRETQYF.

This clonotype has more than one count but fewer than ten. CDR3 sequence reads: CAGRPTEDYGYTF. CDR3 bases: TGTGCCGGGCGACCTACGGAGGACTATGGCTACACCTTC. The chain recombines TRBV6-1 with TRBJ1-2, with D unresolved. With 11 bases removed from V and 3 bases from J, the gap between germline ends came to 16 bases. The CDR3 contains 13 residues. CDR1 and CDR2 from the germline V gene are MNHNS and SASEGT.

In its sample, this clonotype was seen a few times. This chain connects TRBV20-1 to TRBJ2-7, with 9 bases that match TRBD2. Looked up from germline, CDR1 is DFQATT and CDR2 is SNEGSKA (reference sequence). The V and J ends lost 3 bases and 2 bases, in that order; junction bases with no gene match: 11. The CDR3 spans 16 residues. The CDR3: CSASLYGTSLTYEQYF. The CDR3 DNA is TGCAGTGCTAGTCTATACGGGACTAGCTTGACCTACGAGCAGTACTTC.

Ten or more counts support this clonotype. This chain's CDR3 is CASSLTSGANNEQFF. For the CDR3, the DNA is TGCGCCAGCAGCTTGACTAGCGGTGCTAACAATGAGCAGTTCTTC. This chain joins TRBV5-1 and TRBJ2-1; 8 bases map to TRBD2. V trimming: 1 base; J trimming: 5 bases; junction bases outside the gene matches: 5. Germline values: CDR1 SGHRS, CDR2 YFSETQ. The CDR3 has 15 residues.

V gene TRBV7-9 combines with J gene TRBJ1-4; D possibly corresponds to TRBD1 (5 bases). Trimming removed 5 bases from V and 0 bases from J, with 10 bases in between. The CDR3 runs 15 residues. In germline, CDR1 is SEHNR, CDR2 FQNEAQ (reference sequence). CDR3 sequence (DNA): TGTGCCAGCAGCCGTGGGGGGACAACTAATGAAAAACTGTTTTTT. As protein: CASSRGGTTNEKLFF. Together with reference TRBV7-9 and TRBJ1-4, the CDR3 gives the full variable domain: DTGVSQNPRHKITKRGQNVTFRCDPISEHNRLYWYRQTLGQGPEFLTYFQNEAQLEKSRLLSDRFSAERPKGSFSTLEIQRTEQGDSAMYLCASSRGGTTNEKLFFGSGTQLSVL.

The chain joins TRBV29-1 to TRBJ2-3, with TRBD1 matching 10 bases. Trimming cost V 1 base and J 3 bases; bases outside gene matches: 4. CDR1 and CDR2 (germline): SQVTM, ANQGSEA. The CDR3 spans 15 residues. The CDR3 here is CSVEVEGQGTDTQYF. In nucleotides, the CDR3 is TGCAGCGTTGAAGTAGAGGGACAGGGGACAGATACGCAGTATTTT.

The CDR3, as DNA: TGCGCCAGCAGCTTGGCAGAGAACAATTCACCCCTCCACTTT. Translating gives CASSLAENNSPLHF. The chain uses TRBV5-1 and TRBJ1-6; D is uncertain. The V gene lost 0 bases and the J gene lost 7 bases, with 8 bases spanning the gap. The CDR3 spans 14 residues. Germline loops: CDR1 SGHRS, CDR2 YFSETQ.

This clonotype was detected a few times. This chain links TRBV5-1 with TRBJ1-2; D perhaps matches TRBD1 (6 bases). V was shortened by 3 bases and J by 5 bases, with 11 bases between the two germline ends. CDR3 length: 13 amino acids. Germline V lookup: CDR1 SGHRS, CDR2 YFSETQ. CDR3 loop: CASSSGAAYGYTF. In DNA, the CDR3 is TGCGCCAGCAGCTCGGGGGCAGCGTATGGCTACACCTTC.

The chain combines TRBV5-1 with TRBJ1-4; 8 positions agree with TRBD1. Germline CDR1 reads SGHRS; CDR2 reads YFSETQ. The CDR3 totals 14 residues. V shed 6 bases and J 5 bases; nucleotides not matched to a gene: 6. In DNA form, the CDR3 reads TGCGCCAGCAACCGGGGACAGGCGAATGAAAAACTGTTTTTT. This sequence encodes CASNRGQANEKLFF. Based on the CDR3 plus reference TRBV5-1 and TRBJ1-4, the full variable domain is KAGVTQTPRYLIKTRGQQVTLSCSPISGHRSVSWYQQTPGQGLQFLFEYFSETQRNKGNFPGRFSGRQFSNSRSEMNVSTLELGDSALYLCASNRGQANEKLFFGSGTQLSVL.

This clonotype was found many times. DNA for the CDR3: TGTGCCAGCAGCATAGGGACTAGCGGCACAGATACGCAGTATTTT. It specifies CASSIGTSGTDTQYF. The chain has TRBV28 and TRBJ2-3; TRBD2 aligns across 10 bases. CDR3 length: 15 residues. J was trimmed by 1 base and V by 6 bases; bases with no gene match: 4. Germline loops: CDR1 MDHEN, CDR2 SYDVKM.

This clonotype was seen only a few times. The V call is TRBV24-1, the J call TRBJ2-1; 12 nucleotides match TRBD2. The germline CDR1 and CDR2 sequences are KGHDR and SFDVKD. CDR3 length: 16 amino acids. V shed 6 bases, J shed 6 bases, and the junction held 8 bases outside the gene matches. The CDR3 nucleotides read TGTGCCACCAGTCGCAAACTAGCGGGAGGCGGCAATGAGCAGTTCTTC. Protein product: CATSRKLAGGGNEQFF.

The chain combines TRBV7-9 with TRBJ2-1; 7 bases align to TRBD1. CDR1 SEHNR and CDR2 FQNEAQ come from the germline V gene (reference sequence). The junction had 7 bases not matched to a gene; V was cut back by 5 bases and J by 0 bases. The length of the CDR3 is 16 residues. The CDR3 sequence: CASSKMTGTSYNEQFF. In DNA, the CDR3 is TGTGCCAGCAGCAAGATGACAGGGACCTCCTACAATGAGCAGTTCTTC.

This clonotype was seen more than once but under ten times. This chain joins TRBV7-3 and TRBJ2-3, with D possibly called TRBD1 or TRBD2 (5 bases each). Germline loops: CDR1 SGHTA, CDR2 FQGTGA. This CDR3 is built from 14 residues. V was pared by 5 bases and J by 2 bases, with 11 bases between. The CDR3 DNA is TGTGCCAGCAGCAGCAAGGGACCCACAGATACGCAGTATTTT. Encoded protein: CASSSKGPTDTQYF.

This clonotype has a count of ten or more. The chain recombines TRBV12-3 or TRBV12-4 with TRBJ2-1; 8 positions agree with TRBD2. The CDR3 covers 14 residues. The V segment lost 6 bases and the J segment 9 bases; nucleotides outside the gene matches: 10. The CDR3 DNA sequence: TGTGCCAGCAGAAGAACCGGGACTAGTTCTGAGCAGTTCTTC. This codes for CASRRTGTSSEQFF.

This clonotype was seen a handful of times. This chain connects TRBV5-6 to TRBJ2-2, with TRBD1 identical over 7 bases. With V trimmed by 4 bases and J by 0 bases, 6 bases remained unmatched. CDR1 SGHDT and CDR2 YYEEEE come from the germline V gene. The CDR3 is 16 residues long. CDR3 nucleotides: TGTGCCAGCAGCCTGACAGGGAAAACGAACACCGGGGAGCTGTTTTTT. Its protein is CASSLTGKTNTGELFF. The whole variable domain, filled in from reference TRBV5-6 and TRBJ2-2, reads DAGVTQSPTHLIKTRGQQVTLRCSPKSGHDTVSWYQQALGQGPQFIFQYYEEEERQRGNFPDRFSGHQFPNYSSELNVNALLLGDSALYLCASSLTGKTNTGELFFGEGSRLTVL.

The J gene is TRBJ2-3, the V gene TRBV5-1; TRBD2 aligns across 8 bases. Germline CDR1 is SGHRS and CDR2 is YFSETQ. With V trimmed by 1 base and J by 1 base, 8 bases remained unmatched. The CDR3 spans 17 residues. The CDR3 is CASSLRVAAGGTDTQYF. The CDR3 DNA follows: TGCGCCAGCAGCTTGCGGGTTGCAGCGGGAGGCACAGATACGCAGTATTTT.